This TCR beta chain was sequenced during a study of technical replicates of blood from several donors. V was pared by 2 bases and J by 5 bases, with 6 bases of the junction left unmatched. CDR1 and CDR2 (germline): MNHNS, SASEGT. This CDR3 is 16 amino acids long. Here immunoSEQ multiplex PCR was the method, and the copy in TCRdb shows in-frame clones only, minus some. The sample records 90,000 to 100,000 clones, 90% to 96% being singletons. Sequenced material: T cells isolated from PBMCs. The rearrangement uses TRBV6-1 and TRBJ2-5, with 12 bases that match TRBD2. The receptor's source is a human donor in good health. The CDR3 sequence: CASSELAGGSWETQYF. The CDR3 DNA follows: TGTGCCAGCAGTGAACTAGCGGGAGGGAGTTGGGAGACCCAGTACTTC.